Listed below are T cell receptor beta chains from one sample, sequenced in a study of circulating tumor DNA in untreated peripheral T-cell lymphoma. Method: immunoSEQ multiplex PCR; TCRdb's copy keeps in-frame clones and lacks some. Among 6,000 to 8,000 clones listed, about 75% were seen once. The sample comprised tumor tissue. Source of these receptors: a human donor with peripheral T-cell lymphoma. Both conserved end residues are part of each CDR3. The D gene is left open where the match is weak. For some rows the clone size is stated as once, few or many, or as a class when expanded; others skip it.

V: TRBV19; size: NA; D: NA; J: TRBJ1-3; DNA: TGTGCCAGCACACCGGTAGGGGGGAGGTTGTCTGGAAACACCATATATTTT; CDR3: CASTPVGGRLSGNTIYF
V: TRBV19; size: NA; D: NA; J: TRBJ1-1; DNA: TGTGCCAGCTCTCTTAGTAGCACTGAAGCTTTCTTT; CDR3: CASSLSSTEAFF
V: TRBV19; size: NA; D: NA; J: TRBJ1-1; DNA: TGTGCCAGTAGTACCCCCCACGCGTACACTGAAGCTTTCTTT; CDR3: CASSTPHAYTEAFF
V: TRBV5-1; size: NA; D: TRBD2; J: TRBJ2-4; DNA: TGCGCCAGCAGCTTTTCCGGGACTAGCGGGAGTTATAGCATTCAGTACTTC; CDR3: CASSFSGTSGSYSIQYF
V: TRBV19; size: NA; D: NA; J: TRBJ2-7; DNA: TGTGCCAGTAGTATGTCCGGGGGCCTCGAGCAGTACTTC; CDR3: CASSMSGGLEQYF
V: TRBV6-8; size: NA; D: NA; J: TRBJ1-5; DNA: TGTGCCATCAGCCGGGACAGCAATCAGCCCCAGCATTTT; CDR3: CAISRDSNQPQHF
V: TRBV19; size: NA; D: TRBD1; J: TRBJ1-4; DNA: TGTGCCAGTAGTTCAGGGGGACCGGGAAGGTGCATGCTGTTTTTT; CDR3: CASSSGGPGRCMLFF
V: TRBV15; size: few; D: NA; J: TRBJ2-1; DNA: TGTGCCACCAGCGAACGGGGGGCTGCCTACAATGAGCAGTTCTTC; CDR3: CATSERGAAYNEQFF
V: TRBV19; size: NA; D: TRBD1; J: TRBJ2-7; DNA: TGTGCCAGTAGTCCCTTGTCGGACAGGGCGGACTACGAGCAGTACTTC; CDR3: CASSPLSDRADYEQYF
V: TRBV7-7; size: NA; D: TRBD1; J: TRBJ2-5; DNA: TGTGCCAGCAGCTTACGCCCCGGACAGGGTAATTCGGAGACCCAGTACTTC; CDR3: CASSLRPGQGNSETQYF
V: TRBV11-3; size: NA; D: TRBD2; J: TRBJ2-2; DNA: TGTGCCAGCAGCTTGCTGAGCGGGAGTGGCGGGGAGCTGTTTTTT; CDR3: CASSLLSGSGGELFF
V: TRBV29-1; size: NA; D: TRBD1; J: TRBJ2-7; DNA: TGCAGCTTCGGGACAGGGGGCTACGAGCAGTACTTC; CDR3: CSFGTGGYEQYF
V: TRBV19; size: few; D: TRBD1; J: TRBJ1-2; DNA: TGTGCCAGTAGTATAGGGCGGGGACAGTTGCATGGCTACACCTTC; CDR3: CASSIGRGQLHGYTF
V: TRBV28; size: NA; D: NA; J: TRBJ2-2; DNA: TGTGCCAGCAGTTTGCTGAGGGGGACTAACACCGGGGAGCTGTTTTTT; CDR3: CASSLLRGTNTGELFF
V: TRBV11-3; size: NA; D: TRBD1; J: TRBJ2-2; DNA: TGTGCCAGCAGCTTCCCCTCGGGACAGGGGAAGACCGGGGAGCTGTTTTTT; CDR3: CASSFPSGQGKTGELFF
V: TRBV28; size: NA; D: NA; J: TRBJ1-1; DNA: TGTGCCAGCAGCCCGGTGGGGACGGCCGCTTTCTTT; CDR3: CASSPVGTAAFF
V: TRBV5-1; size: NA; D: TRBD2; J: TRBJ2-3; DNA: TGCGCCAGCAGCTTGGGGACTAGCAGAGATACGCAGTATTTT; CDR3: CASSLGTSRDTQYF
V: TRBV28; size: NA; D: NA; J: TRBJ2-7; DNA: TGTGCCAGCAGTTTAGGGGTGGGCTACGAGCAGTACTTC; CDR3: CASSLGVGYEQYF
V: TRBV28; size: NA; D: NA; J: TRBJ2-3; DNA: TGTGCCAGCAGTTTAGGTAGTAGAAAGGATACGCAGTATTTT; CDR3: CASSLGSRKDTQYF
V: TRBV19; size: NA; D: NA; J: TRBJ2-1; DNA: TGTGCCAGTAGTATAGATTTAGCTGAGCAGTTCTTC; CDR3: CASSIDLAEQFF
V: TRBV15; size: NA; D: NA; J: TRBJ2-1; DNA: TGTGCCAGCAGCCCCCCGACAGGATACGACTACAATGAGCAGTTCTTC; CDR3: CASSPPTGYDYNEQFF
V: TRBV28; size: NA; D: NA; J: TRBJ1-2; DNA: TGTGCCAGCAGTTTATTTCGGGGCACTAACTATGGCTACACCTTC; CDR3: CASSLFRGTNYGYTF
V: TRBV29-1; size: NA; D: TRBD2; J: TRBJ2-1; DNA: TGCAGCGTTGAGCTAGCGGGTGAGCAGTTCTTC; CDR3: CSVELAGEQFF
V: TRBV11-3; size: NA; D: TRBD2; J: TRBJ2-7; DNA: TGTGCCAGCAGTAAAGGCCTGATTACTAGCGGGTACTCCTACGAGCAGTACTTC; CDR3: CASSKGLITSGYSYEQYF
V: TRBV18; size: NA; D: TRBD1; J: TRBJ1-1; DNA: TGTGCCAGCTCACCACGACAGGGTACTGGGACTTTCTTT; CDR3: CASSPRQGTGTFF
V: TRBV9; size: NA; D: NA; J: TRBJ2-7; DNA: TGTGCCAGCAGTGATTTGGGGGAAGCGTCTTACTACGAGCAGTACTTC; CDR3: CASSDLGEASYYEQYF
V: TRBV9; size: NA; D: TRBD1; J: TRBJ1-1; DNA: TGTGCCAGCAGGGACAGGGAGGGAACTGAAGCTTTCTTT; CDR3: CASRDREGTEAFF
V: TRBV18; size: NA; D: TRBD1; J: TRBJ2-7; DNA: TGTGCCAGCTCACTGGGGACAGGGGACGAGCAGTACTTC; CDR3: CASSLGTGDEQYF
V: TRBV15; size: NA; D: TRBD2; J: TRBJ2-4; DNA: TGTGCCACCGGCCTAGGGACTAGCGGGCCTATAGCCAAAAACATTCAGTACTTC; CDR3: CATGLGTSGPIAKNIQYF
V: TRBV15; size: few; D: NA; J: TRBJ2-6; DNA: TGTGCCACCAGCAGCGGATTCTCTGGGGCCAACGTCCTGACTTTC; CDR3: CATSSGFSGANVLTF
V: TRBV19; size: NA; D: NA; J: TRBJ1-5; DNA: TGTGCCAGTAACATGGGGGGAAAGTATAGCAATCAGCCCCAGCATTTT; CDR3: CASNMGGKYSNQPQHF
V: TRBV14; size: NA; D: NA; J: TRBJ2-7; DNA: TGTGCCAGCAGCCAAGCAGGGTCTCTGGGCGAGCAGTACTTC; CDR3: CASSQAGSLGEQYF
V: TRBV28; size: NA; D: NA; J: TRBJ1-5; DNA: TGTGCCAGCAGTTTGGGGGCGGGCTGGAAGGGGCAGCCCCAGCATTTT; CDR3: CASSLGAGWKGQPQHF
V: TRBV10-2; size: few; D: TRBD1; J: TRBJ1-2; DNA: TGCGCCAGCAGTTCCGGGACAGTCCCACAAATGTTC; CDR3: CASSSGTVPQMF
V: TRBV18; size: once; D: TRBD1; J: TRBJ1-2; DNA: TGTGCCAGCTCCCATACAGGGGGTCTAATCTATGGCTACACCTTC; CDR3: CASSHTGGLIYGYTF
V: TRBV10-2; size: NA; D: TRBD2; J: TRBJ2-2; DNA: TGCGCCAGCACCAAAGGACTAGCTTGGGCCGGGGAGCTGTTTTTT; CDR3: CASTKGLAWAGELFF
V: TRBV19; size: NA; D: NA; J: TRBJ2-1; DNA: TGTGCCAGTAGTATAGATGGCTCCTACAATGAGCAGTTCTTC; CDR3: CASSIDGSYNEQFF
V: TRBV18; size: few; D: NA; J: TRBJ2-7; DNA: TGTGCCAGCTCCCCCCCCCTTGTGGGTATGTACGAGCAGTACTTC; CDR3: CASSPPLVGMYEQYF
V: TRBV6-8; size: NA; D: TRBD2; J: TRBJ2-3; DNA: TGTGCCAGCAGTCTAGCGGGGACAGATACGCAGTATTTT; CDR3: CASSLAGTDTQYF
V: TRBV6-8; size: NA; D: TRBD1; J: TRBJ1-1; DNA: TGTGCCAGCAGACAGCTCGGGACAGGGATTTACACTGAAGCTTTCTTT; CDR3: CASRQLGTGIYTEAFF
V: TRBV5-1; size: NA; D: TRBD1; J: TRBJ2-1; DNA: TGCGCCAGCAGCAGCCGGGACAGGGCGTTTGAGCAGTTCTTC; CDR3: CASSSRDRAFEQFF
V: TRBV16; size: NA; D: TRBD1; J: TRBJ1-2; DNA: TGTGCCAGCAGCCGGACAGGGTATGGCTACACCTTC; CDR3: CASSRTGYGYTF
V: TRBV4-1; size: NA; D: NA; J: TRBJ1-5; DNA: TGCGCCAGCAGCCTCGGGGGGGCCTACAATCAGCCCCAGCATTTT; CDR3: CASSLGGAYNQPQHF
V: TRBV6-8; size: NA; D: NA; J: TRBJ2-1; DNA: TGTGCCAGCAGTCCCAATTCCCAGGGTGAGCAGTTCTTC; CDR3: CASSPNSQGEQFF
V: TRBV30; size: NA; D: TRBD2; J: TRBJ2-7; DNA: TGTGCATATGAGCGGGATCCCTACGAGCAGTACTTC; CDR3: CAYERDPYEQYF
V: TRBV6-8; size: NA; D: NA; J: TRBJ1-5; DNA: TGTGCCAGCAGTCCCCGGGACACCAATCAGCCCCAGCATTTT; CDR3: CASSPRDTNQPQHF
V: TRBV27; size: NA; D: NA; J: TRBJ1-5; DNA: TGTGCCAGCAGTTTACGGGAAAGCAATCAGCCCCAGCATTTT; CDR3: CASSLRESNQPQHF
V: TRBV10-2; size: NA; D: TRBD1; J: TRBJ2-5; DNA: TGCGCCAGCGGTTCGACAGGGAGAGAGACCCAGTACTTC; CDR3: CASGSTGRETQYF
V: TRBV11-3; size: NA; D: TRBD1; J: TRBJ2-3; DNA: TGTGCCAGCAGCTCCCTTCGGACAGGCGATCCAGATACGCAGTATTTT; CDR3: CASSSLRTGDPDTQYF
V: TRBV15; size: NA; D: TRBD2; J: TRBJ2-7; DNA: TGTGCCACCAGCAGGGGCGGGAGCTCCTACGAGCAGTACTTC; CDR3: CATSRGGSSYEQYF
V: TRBV19; size: NA; D: TRBD1; J: TRBJ1-1; DNA: TGTGCCGTCGGGACAGGCGTTAGGACTGAAGCTTTCTTT; CDR3: CAVGTGVRTEAFF
V: TRBV25-1; size: NA; D: TRBD1; J: TRBJ1-1; DNA: TGTGCCAGCAGTGAGGTCAGGGGGCTGGGCACTGAAGCTTTCTTT; CDR3: CASSEVRGLGTEAFF
V: TRBV6-8; size: few; D: TRBD1; J: TRBJ1-4; DNA: TGTGCCAGCAGTTATTCGACAGGGAACGAAAAACTGTTTTTT; CDR3: CASSYSTGNEKLFF
V: TRBV30; size: NA; D: NA; J: TRBJ1-1; DNA: TGTGCCTGGAGTGCGAAGGCAGGGGCCTTCGGAGCTTTCTTT; CDR3: CAWSAKAGAFGAFF
V: TRBV14; size: large; D: NA; J: TRBJ1-4; DNA: TGTGCCAGCAGCCAAGAGGTTCCAGGCGCAGGCGGGGAAAAACTGTTTTTT; CDR3: CASSQEVPGAGGEKLFF
V: TRBV28; size: NA; D: NA; J: TRBJ2-6; DNA: TGTGCCAGCAGTTTATCCGGGGCCAACGTCCTGACTTTC; CDR3: CASSLSGANVLTF
V: TRBV7-7; size: NA; D: TRBD2; J: TRBJ2-6; DNA: TGTGCCAGCAGCCAAGTGCGACTAGCGGAAGGTGGGAATCCCGTCCTGACTTTC; CDR3: CASSQVRLAEGGNPVLTF
V: TRBV11-3; size: NA; D: TRBD2; J: TRBJ2-3; DNA: TGTGCCAGCAGGGACGGACTAGCGACTAACACAGATACGCAGTATTTT; CDR3: CASRDGLATNTDTQYF
V: TRBV28; size: NA; D: NA; J: TRBJ1-2; DNA: TGTGCCAGCAGTTTATTGTCAGACTATGGCTACACCTTC; CDR3: CASSLLSDYGYTF